Each of the 8 T cell receptor beta chains below was sequenced from the same sample in a study of beta chain features in type 1 diabetes. Every bit of the isolated RNA underwent reverse transcription, so sequencing read expressed TCRB transcripts. The method was immunoSEQ multiplex PCR; TCRdb's version includes in-frame clones alone and lacks a portion of them. The sample yields 130,000 to 150,000 clones, 6% to 7.5% seen once. Specimen: central memory CD4+ T cells from blood. The source is a woman in her thirties in good health.

This clone has a handful of counts. This rearrangement joins TRBV11-1 to TRBJ2-5; 7 nucleotides agree with TRBD1. V shed 4 bases, J shed 2 bases, and the junction held 4 bases outside the gene matches. Germline V gives CDR1 SGHAT, CDR2 FQDESV (reference sequence). The length of the CDR3 is 14 residues. The CDR3 coding sequence is TGTGCCAGCAGCTCCCGGGACAGACAAGAGACCCAGTACTTC. It specifies CASSSRDRQETQYF.

V is TRBV28 and J is TRBJ2-7; possibly TRBD2 for D (7 bases). Germline V lookup: CDR1 MDHEN, CDR2 SYDVKM. V dropped 6 bases and J dropped 4 bases, with 19 bases sitting between them. This CDR3 comprises 15 residues. CDR3 DNA sequence: TGTGCCAGCAGCTCACAAGGGGGGGCGCGGTACGAGCAGTACTTC. It yields the protein CASSSQGGARYEQYF.

The rearrangement links TRBV9 to TRBJ2-2; weak D call: TRBD1 (6 bases). This CDR3 contains 15 residues. Germline V lookup: CDR1 SGDLS, CDR2 YYNGEE. Trimming stripped 0 bases from V and 1 base from J, with 7 bases between. The CDR3 loop is CASSVGDMNTGELFF. CDR3 sequence (DNA): TGTGCCAGCAGCGTAGGGGACATGAACACCGGGGAGCTGTTTTTT.

The CDR3 loop reads CASSVASGRVGNEQFF. The CDR3 DNA follows: TGTGCCAGCAGCGTAGCCAGCGGGAGGGTTGGCAATGAGCAGTTCTTC. The chain combines TRBV9 with TRBJ2-1; the match to TRBD2 covers 10 bases. V was pared by 0 bases and J by 6 bases, with 6 bases of the junction left unmatched. CDR1 and CDR2 from the germline V gene are SGDLS and YYNGEE. CDR3 length equals 16 residues.

This clone was counted ten times or more. This chain joins TRBV28 and TRBJ2-2, with TRBD1 matching over 7 bases. The CDR3 sequence is 14 residues long. Germline lookup yields CDR1 MDHEN and CDR2 SYDVKM. V shed 7 bases and J 5 bases; nucleotides not matched to a gene: 7. CDR3 amino acids: CASTPGTATGELFF. The DNA for the CDR3 is TGTGCCAGCACCCCAGGGACAGCAACCGGGGAGCTGTTTTTT.

This clone was detected only a few times. The V gene is TRBV12-5, the J gene TRBJ2-5; 13 bases agree with TRBD2. The CDR3 has 22 residues. J was trimmed by 1 base and V by 4 bases; bases with no gene match: 21. CDR1 and CDR2 from the germline V gene are LGHNT and FRNRAP. CDR3: CASGSEHRKHPGLAGPQETQYF. CDR3 coding DNA: TGTGCTAGTGGTTCAGAGCACAGAAAGCACCCGGGACTAGCGGGACCCCAAGAGACCCAGTACTTC.

The table lists this clone with a few counts. The chain couples TRBV6-6 to TRBJ2-7; D is ambiguous. There are 12 residues in the CDR3. The V gene lost 6 bases and the J gene lost 5 bases, with 11 bases spanning the gap. Germline CDR1 is MNHNY and CDR2 is SVGAGI (reference sequence). CDR3 amino acids: CASSQRVDEQYF. The CDR3 DNA reads TGTGCCAGCAGCCAACGGGTGGACGAGCAGTACTTC.

This chain uses TRBV5-1 with TRBJ2-3; the match to TRBD1 covers 8 bases. V gave up 4 bases and J gave up 4 bases; unmatched junction bases: 8. The CDR3 sequence is 15 residues long. The germline V gene has CDR1 SGHRS and CDR2 YFSETQ. For the CDR3, the DNA is TGCGCCAGCAGCGGCGGGGACAGGAGAGCAGATACGCAGTATTTT. It is translated as CASSGGDRRADTQYF.